The clone carrying this T cell receptor (beta chain) is a singleton in its sample. Its target is unknown. These data belong to a study of TIL therapy for anti-PD-1-resistant metastatic lung cancer. Study details: Patients had a median age of 54 years (range roughly 35-80). Half of patients were current or former smokers. Tumors carried a median about 1.4 non-synonymous mutations per megabase. Study-wide results and caveats: Treatment-naive, never-smoker and oncogene-addicted patients were overrepresented in this highly selected cohort.

V lost 3 bases and J 3 bases, leaving 15 bases between the germline ends. The CDR3 sequence is 16 residues long. Germline V gene lookup returns CDR1 MNHNS and CDR2 SASEGT. This was the immunoSEQ v3 assay. The protocol was immunoSEQ multiplex PCR, while the TCRdb copy is restricted to in-frame clones and leaves out a portion. The table lists about 10,000 clones, 55% to 60% of them singletons. Time point in this sample: pre-treatment sample, taken before nivolumab and TIL therapy. Pleural nodules or supraclavicular lymph nodes made up most of the excised metastases sampled. The rearrangement uses TRBV6-1 and TRBJ2-1, with a possible D match to TRBD2 (7 bases). The clonotype was recovered from a person between 25 and 79 years old with non-small cell lung cancer. The sequences come from tumor tissue, collected at baseline. CDR3 sequence reads: CASSDRGGRDYNEQFF. As DNA, the CDR3 is TGTGCCAGCAGTGACCGAGGGGGGAGGGACTACAATGAGCAGTTCTTC.